This TCR beta chain was sequenced during a study of shared clonotypes between healthy human individuals. Trimming removed 7 bases from V and 2 bases from J, with 14 bases in between. The CDR3 extends over 14 amino acids. Clones were read by immunoSEQ multiplex PCR, and TCRdb kept only the in-frame ones, dropping some. The table shows approximately 2.3 million clones, with approximately 93% occurring only once. This chain joins TRBV6-7 and TRBJ1-2; D gene unclear. TRBV6-7 is filed as an ORF, its function uncertain. The material sequenced was naive CD4+ T cells from PBMCs. Subset reported: CD45RA+ positively selected. The clonotype comes from a man aged 18 to 30 in good health. Some clones in this sample may be carry-over from other donors' samples. CDR3 DNA: TGTGCCAGCAACAAGTCCGGGTTCAACTATGGCTACACCTTC. Residues: CASNKSGFNYGYTF.